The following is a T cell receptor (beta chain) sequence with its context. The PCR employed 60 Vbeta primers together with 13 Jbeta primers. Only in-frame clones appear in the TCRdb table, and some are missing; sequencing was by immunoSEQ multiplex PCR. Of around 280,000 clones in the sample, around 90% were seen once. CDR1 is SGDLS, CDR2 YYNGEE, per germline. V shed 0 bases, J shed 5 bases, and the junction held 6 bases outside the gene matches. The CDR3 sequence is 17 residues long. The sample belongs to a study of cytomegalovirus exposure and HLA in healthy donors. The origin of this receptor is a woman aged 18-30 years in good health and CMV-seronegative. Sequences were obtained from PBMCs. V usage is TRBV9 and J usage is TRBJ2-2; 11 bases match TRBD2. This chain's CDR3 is CASSVVAGGPGTGELFF. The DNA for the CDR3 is TGTGCCAGCAGCGTAGTAGCGGGGGGGCCGGGGACCGGGGAGCTGTTTTTT.